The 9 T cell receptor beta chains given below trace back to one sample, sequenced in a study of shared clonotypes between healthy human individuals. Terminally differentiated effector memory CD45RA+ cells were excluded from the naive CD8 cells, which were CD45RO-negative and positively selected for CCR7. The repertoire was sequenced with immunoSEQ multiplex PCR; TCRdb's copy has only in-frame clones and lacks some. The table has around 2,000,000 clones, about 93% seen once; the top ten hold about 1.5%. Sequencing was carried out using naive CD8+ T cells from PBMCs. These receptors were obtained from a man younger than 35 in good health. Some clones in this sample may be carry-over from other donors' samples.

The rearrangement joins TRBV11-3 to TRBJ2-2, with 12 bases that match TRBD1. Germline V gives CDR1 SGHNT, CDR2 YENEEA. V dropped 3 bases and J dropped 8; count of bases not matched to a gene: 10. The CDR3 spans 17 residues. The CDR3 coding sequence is TGTGCCAGCAGCTTGGCTCCGGGACAGGGGGCTTTAGGGGAGCTGTTTTTT. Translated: CASSLAPGQGALGELFF.

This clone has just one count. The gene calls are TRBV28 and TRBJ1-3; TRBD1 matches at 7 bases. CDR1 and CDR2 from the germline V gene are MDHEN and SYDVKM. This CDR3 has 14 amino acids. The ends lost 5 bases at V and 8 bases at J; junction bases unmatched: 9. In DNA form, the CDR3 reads TGTGCCAGCAGTAGACCAGGGGGAAGAGACACCATATATTTT. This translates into CASSRPGGRDTIYF. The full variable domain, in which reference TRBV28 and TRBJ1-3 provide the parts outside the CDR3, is DVKVTQSSRYLVKRTGEKVFLECVQDMDHENMFWYRQDPGLGLRLIYFSYDVKMKEKGDIPEGYSVSREKKERFSLILESASTNQTSMYLCASSRPGGRDTIYFGEGSWLTVV.

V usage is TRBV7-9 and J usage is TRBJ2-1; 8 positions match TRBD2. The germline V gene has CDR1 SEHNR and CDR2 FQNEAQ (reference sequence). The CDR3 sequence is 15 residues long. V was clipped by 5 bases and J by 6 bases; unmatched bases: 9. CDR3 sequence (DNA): TGTGCCAGCAGCGCCGTGGGAGCGGGAGTCAATGAGCAGTTCTTC. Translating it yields CASSAVGAGVNEQFF.

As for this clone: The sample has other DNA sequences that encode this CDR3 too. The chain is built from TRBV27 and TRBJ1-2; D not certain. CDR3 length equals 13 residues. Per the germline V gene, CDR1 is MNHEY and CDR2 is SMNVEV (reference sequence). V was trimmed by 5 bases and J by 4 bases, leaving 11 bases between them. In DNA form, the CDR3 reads TGTGCCAGCAGTCTCGGACTTACCTATGGCTACACCTTC. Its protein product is CASSLGLTYGYTF.

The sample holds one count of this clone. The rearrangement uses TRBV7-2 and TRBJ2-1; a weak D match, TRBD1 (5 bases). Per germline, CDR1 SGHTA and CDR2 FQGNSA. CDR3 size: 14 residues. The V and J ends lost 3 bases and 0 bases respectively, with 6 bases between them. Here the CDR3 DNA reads TGTGCCAGCAGCTTCGACAGCTCCTACAATGAGCAGTTCTTC. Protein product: CASSFDSSYNEQFF.

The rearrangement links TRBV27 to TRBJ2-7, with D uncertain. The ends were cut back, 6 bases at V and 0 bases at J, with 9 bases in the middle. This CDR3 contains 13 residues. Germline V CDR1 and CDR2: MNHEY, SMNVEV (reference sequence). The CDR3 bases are TGTGCCAGCAGACAGCGTCCCTCCTACGAGCAGTACTTC. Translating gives CASRQRPSYEQYF.

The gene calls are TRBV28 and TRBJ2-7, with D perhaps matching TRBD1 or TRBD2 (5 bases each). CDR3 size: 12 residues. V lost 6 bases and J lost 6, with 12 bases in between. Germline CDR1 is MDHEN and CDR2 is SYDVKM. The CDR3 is CASSPGPSEQYF. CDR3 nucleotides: TGTGCCAGCAGCCCGGGACCTAGCGAGCAGTACTTC. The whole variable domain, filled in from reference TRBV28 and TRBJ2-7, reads DVKVTQSSRYLVKRTGEKVFLECVQDMDHENMFWYRQDPGLGLRLIYFSYDVKMKEKGDIPEGYSVSREKKERFSLILESASTNQTSMYLCASSPGPSEQYFGPGTRLTVT.

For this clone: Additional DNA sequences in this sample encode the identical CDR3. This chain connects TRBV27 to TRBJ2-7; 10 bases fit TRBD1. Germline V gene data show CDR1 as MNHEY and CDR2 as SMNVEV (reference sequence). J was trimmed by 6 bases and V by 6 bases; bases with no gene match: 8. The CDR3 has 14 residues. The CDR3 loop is CASSYGTGAGEQYF. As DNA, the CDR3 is TGTGCCAGCAGCTACGGGACAGGGGCCGGCGAGCAGTACTTC.

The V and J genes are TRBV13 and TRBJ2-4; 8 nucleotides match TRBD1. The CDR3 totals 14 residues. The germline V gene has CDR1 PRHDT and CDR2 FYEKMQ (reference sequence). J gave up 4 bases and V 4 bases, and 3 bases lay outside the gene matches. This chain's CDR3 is CASSSRTGKNIQYF. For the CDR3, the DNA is TGTGCCAGCAGCTCGAGGACAGGGAAAAACATTCAGTACTTC.